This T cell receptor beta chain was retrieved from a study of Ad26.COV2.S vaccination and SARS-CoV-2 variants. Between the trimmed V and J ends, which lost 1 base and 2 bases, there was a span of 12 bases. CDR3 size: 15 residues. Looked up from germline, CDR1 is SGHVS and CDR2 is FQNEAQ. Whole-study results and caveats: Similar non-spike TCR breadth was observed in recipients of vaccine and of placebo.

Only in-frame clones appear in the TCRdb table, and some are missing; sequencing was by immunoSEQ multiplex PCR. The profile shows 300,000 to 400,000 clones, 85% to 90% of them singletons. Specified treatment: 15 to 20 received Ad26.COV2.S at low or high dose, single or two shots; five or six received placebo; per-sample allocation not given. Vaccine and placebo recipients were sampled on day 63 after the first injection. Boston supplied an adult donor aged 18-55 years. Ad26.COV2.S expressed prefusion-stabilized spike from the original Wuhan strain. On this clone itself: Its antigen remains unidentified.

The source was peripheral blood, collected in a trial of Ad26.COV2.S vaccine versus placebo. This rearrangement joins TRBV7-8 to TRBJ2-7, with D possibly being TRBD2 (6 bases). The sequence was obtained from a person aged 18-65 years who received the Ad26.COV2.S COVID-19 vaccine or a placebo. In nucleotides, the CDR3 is TGTGCCAGCAGCTTAGTGGCGGGGAATGCCTACGAGCAGTACTTC. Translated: CASSLVAGNAYEQYF.